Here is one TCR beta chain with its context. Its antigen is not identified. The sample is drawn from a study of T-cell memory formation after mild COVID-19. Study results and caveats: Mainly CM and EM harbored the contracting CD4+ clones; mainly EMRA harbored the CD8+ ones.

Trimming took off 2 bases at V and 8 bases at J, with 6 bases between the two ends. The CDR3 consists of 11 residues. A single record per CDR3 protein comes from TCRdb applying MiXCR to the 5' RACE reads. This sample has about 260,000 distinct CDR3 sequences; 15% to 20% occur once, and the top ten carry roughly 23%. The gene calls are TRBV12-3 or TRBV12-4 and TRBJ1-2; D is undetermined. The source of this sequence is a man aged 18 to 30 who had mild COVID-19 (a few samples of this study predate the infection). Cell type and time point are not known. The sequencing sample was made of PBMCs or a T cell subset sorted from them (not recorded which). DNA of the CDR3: TGTGCCAGCAGTTTAACGCGGGGCTACACCTTC. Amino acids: CASSLTRGYTF.